This T cell receptor beta chain was documented in a study of vaccination effects on CD4 cells after COVID-19. Assay: immunoSEQ multiplex PCR; the TCRdb copy retains only in-frame clones and omits some. Of about 71,000 clones in the sample, roughly 72% are singletons; the top ten hold roughly 4%. Study-wide results and limits: Small numbers of convalescent patients limited the study. It also lacked early post-infection timepoints. Both infection-induced and vaccine-induced clones contracted markedly at late post-vaccination timepoints.

Antigen-specific CD4+ T cell clonotypes were called by their expansion after viral peptide-pool culture in ViraFEST. The authors isolated CD4+ T cells after around nine days of culture. People in the vaccine group had not been infected with SARS-CoV-2 before, and their nucleocapsid antibodies were negative. Peptides at roughly 10 ug/ml and IL-2 at 10 IU/ml were added to some 1.9 million PBMC per well. At days 3 and 7, half of the medium was exchanged for IL-2 medium. Comment on this clone: Its target is unknown.

The CDR3 consists of 11 residues. Trimming at V came to 8 bases and at J to 12 bases, leaving 5 bases not matched to a gene. Germline V gene sequence: CDR1 ENHRY, CDR2 SYGVKD. This receptor was obtained from a human donor who received a COVID-19 vaccine. The input for sequencing was CD4+ T cells from PBMCs cultured with HCoV-OC43 spike peptides, taken before COVID-19 vaccination. The sample's subset: HCoV-OC43 spike overlapping peptide pool stimulation. This rearrangement joins TRBV10-3 to TRBJ2-1; 9 bases are shared with TRBD2. DNA of the CDR3: TGTGCCATCGAAGCGGGGGGAAGGCAGTTCTTC. It yields the protein CAIEAGGRQFF.